This TCR beta chain was captured by sequencing in a study of blood T cell repertoires in COVID-19. Using immunoSEQ multiplex PCR, the repertoire was profiled, and TCRdb retains in-frame clones only, with some absent. Of around 20,000 clones listed, approximately 73% are singletons. The CDR3 consists of 13 residues. The V gene's germline CDR1 is ENHRY and CDR2 SYGVKD. V was clipped by 6 bases and J by 5 bases, with 13 bases between them. The receptor was derived from a human donor in a cohort sampled during active or convalescent COVID-19. V usage is TRBV10-3 and J usage is TRBJ1-1, with a weak D call TRBD1 (5 bases). The sequencing input was peripheral blood. The chain's CDR3 is CAIRRRGFTEAFF. The CDR3 coding sequence is TGTGCCATCAGGCGGAGGGGCTTTACTGAAGCTTTCTTT.